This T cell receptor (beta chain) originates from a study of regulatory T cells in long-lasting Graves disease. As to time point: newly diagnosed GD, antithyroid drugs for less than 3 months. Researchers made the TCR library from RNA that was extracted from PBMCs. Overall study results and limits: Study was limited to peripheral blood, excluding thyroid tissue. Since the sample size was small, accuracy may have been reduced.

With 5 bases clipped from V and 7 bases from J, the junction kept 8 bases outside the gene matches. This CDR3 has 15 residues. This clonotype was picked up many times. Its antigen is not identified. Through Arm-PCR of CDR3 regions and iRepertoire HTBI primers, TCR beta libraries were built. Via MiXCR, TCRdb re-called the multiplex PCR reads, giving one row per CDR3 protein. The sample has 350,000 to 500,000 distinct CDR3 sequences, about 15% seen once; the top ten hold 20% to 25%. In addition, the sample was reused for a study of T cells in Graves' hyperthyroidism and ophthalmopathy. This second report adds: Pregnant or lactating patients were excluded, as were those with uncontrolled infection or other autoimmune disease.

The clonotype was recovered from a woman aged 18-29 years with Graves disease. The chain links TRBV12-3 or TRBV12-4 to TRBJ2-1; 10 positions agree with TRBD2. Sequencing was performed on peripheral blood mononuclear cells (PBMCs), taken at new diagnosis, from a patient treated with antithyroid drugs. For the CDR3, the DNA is TGTGCCAGCAGTGGTCTAGCGGGAGCTAAGAATGAGCAGTTCTTC. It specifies CASSGLAGAKNEQFF.